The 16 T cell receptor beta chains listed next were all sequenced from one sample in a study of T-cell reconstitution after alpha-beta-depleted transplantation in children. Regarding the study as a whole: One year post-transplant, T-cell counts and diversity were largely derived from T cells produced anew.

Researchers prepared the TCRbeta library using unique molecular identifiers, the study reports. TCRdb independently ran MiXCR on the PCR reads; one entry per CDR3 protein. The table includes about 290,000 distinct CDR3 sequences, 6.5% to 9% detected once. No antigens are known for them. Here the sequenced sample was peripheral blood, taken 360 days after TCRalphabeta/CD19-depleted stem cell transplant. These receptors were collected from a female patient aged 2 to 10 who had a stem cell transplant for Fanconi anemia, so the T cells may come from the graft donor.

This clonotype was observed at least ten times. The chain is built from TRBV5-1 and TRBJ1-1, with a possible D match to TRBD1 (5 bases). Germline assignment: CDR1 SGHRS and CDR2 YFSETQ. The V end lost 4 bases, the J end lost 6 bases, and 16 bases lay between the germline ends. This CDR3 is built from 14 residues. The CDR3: CASSPGTLGSEAFF. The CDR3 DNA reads TGCGCCAGCAGCCCCGGGACCCTCGGCTCTGAAGCTTTCTTT.

The CDR3 region is CSARTSLGSGANVLTF. As DNA, the CDR3 is TGCAGTGCTCGAACCTCCTTAGGGTCTGGGGCCAACGTCCTGACTTTC. This sequence joins TRBV20-1 and TRBJ2-6; D is undetermined. Germline values: CDR1 DFQATT, CDR2 SNEGSKA (reference sequence). V was pared by 5 bases and J by 1 base, with 15 bases between. The CDR3 is made up of 16 amino acids.

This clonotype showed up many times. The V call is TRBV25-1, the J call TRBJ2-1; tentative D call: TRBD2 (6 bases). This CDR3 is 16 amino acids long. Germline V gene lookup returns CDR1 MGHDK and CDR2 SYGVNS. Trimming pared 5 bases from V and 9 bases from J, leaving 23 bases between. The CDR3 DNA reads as TGTGCCAGCAGTACCCACCCGGGACTCCCAGAGGGTGAGCAGTTCTTC. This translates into CASSTHPGLPEGEQFF.

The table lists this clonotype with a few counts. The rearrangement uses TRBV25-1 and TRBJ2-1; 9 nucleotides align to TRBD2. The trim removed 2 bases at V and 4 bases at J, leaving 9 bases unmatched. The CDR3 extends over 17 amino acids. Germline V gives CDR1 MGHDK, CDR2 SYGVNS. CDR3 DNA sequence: TGTGCCAGCAGTGAAAACTTAGCGGGGGTCCATTACAATGAGCAGTTCTTC. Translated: CASSENLAGVHYNEQFF.

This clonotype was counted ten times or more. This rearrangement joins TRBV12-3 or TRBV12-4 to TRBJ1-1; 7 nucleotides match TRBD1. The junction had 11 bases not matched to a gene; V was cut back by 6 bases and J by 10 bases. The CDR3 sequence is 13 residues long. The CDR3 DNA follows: TGTGCCAGCAGCACGCACCGGGACAGTTCAGCTTTCTTT. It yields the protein CASSTHRDSSAFF.

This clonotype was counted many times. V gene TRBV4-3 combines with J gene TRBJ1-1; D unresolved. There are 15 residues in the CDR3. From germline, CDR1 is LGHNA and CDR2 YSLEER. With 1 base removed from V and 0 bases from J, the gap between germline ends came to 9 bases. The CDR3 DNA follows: TGCGCCAGCAGCCAAGTAGCCAGATTGAACACTGAAGCTTTCTTT. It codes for CASSQVARLNTEAFF.

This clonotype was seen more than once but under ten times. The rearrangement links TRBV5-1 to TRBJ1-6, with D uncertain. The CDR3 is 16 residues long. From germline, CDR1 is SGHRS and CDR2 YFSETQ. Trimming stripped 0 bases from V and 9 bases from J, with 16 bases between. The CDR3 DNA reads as TGCGCCAGCAGCTTGGATACGTTTGCGGTGGGTTCACCCCTCCACTTT. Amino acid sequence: CASSLDTFAVGSPLHF.

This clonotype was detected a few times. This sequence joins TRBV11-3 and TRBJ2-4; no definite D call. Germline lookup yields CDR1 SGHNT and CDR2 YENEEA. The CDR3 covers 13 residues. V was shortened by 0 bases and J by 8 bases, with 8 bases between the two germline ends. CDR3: CASSLDEEDIQYF. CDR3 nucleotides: TGTGCCAGCAGCTTAGATGAAGAGGACATTCAGTACTTC. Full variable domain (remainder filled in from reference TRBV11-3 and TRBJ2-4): EAGVVQSPRYKIIEKKQPVAFWCNPISGHNTLYWYLQNLGQGPELLIRYENEEAVDDSQLPKDRFSAERLKGVDSTLKIQPAELGDSAVYLCASSLDEEDIQYFGAGTRLSVL.

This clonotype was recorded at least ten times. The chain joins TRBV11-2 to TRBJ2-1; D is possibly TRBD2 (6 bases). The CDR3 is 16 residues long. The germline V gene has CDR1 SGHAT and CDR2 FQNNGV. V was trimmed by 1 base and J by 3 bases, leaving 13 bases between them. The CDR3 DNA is TGTGCCAGCAGCTTAGTGGGGGGAACTGGCTACAATGAGCAGTTCTTC. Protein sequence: CASSLVGGTGYNEQFF.

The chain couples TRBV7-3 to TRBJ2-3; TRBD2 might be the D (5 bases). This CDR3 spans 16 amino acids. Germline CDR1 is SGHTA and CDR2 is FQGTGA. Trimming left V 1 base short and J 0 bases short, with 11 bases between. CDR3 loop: CASSLRLASSTDTQYF. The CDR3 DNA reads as TGTGCCAGCAGCTTAAGGCTAGCCTCTAGCACAGATACGCAGTATTTT.

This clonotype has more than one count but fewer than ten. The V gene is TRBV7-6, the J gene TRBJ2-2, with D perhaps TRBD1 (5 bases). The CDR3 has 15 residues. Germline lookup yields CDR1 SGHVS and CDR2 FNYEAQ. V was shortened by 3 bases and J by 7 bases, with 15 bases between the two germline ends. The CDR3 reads CASSFRQGGHGELFF. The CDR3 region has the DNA TGTGCCAGCAGCTTTCGGCAGGGCGGTCACGGGGAGCTGTTTTTT.

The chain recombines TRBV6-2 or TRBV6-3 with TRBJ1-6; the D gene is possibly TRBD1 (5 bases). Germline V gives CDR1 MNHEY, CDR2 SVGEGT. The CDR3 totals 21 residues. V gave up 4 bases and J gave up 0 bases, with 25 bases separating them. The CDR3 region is CASSSTKIGTVRSSYNSPLHF. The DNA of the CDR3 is TGTGCCAGCAGTTCCACCAAAATTGGGACGGTTAGAAGCTCCTATAATTCACCCCTCCACTTT.

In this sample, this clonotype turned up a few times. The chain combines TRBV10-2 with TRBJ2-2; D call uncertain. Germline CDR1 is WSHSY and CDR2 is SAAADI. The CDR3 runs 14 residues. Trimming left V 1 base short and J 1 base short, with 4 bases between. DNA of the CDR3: TGCGCCAGCAGTGAGTTTAGGAACACCGGGGAGCTGTTTTTT. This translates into CASSEFRNTGELFF.

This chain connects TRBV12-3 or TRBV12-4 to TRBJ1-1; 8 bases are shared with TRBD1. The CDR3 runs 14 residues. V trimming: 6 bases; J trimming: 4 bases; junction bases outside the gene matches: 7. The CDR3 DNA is TGTGCCAGCAGAACAGGGGGGGGCGGCACTGAAGCTTTCTTT. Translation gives CASRTGGGGTEAFF.

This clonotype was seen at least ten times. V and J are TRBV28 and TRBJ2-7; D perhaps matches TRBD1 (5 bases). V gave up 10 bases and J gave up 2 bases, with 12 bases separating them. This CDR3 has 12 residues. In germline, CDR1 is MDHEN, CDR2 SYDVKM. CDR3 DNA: TGTGCCATCCGGGCAGGGACCTACGAGCAGTACTTC. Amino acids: CAIRAGTYEQYF.

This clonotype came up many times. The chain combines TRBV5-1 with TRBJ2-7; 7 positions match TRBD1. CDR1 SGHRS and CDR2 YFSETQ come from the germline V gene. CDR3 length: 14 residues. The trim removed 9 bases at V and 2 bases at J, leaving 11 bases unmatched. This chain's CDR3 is CATSLFTGAYEQYF. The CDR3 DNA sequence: TGCGCCACCTCCCTGTTTACAGGGGCCTACGAGCAGTACTTC.